This T cell receptor (beta chain) is drawn from a study of blood T cell repertoires in COVID-19. Study information: Sites across the United States, Italy and Spain contributed samples from acute and convalescent COVID-19.

V gave up 5 bases and J gave up 8 bases; unmatched junction bases: 8. CDR3 length: 13 amino acids. CDR1 SGHRS and CDR2 YFSETQ come from the germline V gene. TCRdb's table, derived via immunoSEQ multiplex PCR, lists solely in-frame clones and lacks some. The data hold approximately 260,000 clones, with 75% to 85% observed a single time. The chain carries TRBV5-1 and TRBJ1-1; TRBD1 agrees at 8 bases. The source is a woman in her fifties or sixties with active or convalescent COVID-19. Sequenced: peripheral blood. This CDR3 reads CASRRGQELEAFF. CDR3 bases: TGCGCCAGCAGGCGGGGACAGGAGCTGGAAGCTTTCTTT.